A selection of T cell receptor beta chains follows, all from one sample in a study of spatial heterogeneity in lung cancer. TCRdb analysed the 5' RACE reads with MiXCR anew, one entry per CDR3 protein. The table includes fewer than 2,000 distinct CDR3 sequences, approximately 16% detected once. Specimen: normal lung tissue next to the tumor, collected at surgery. These receptors originate from a male donor with early-stage non-small cell lung cancer. Each CDR3 is given with its conserved first and last residue. A D gene is named only where the DNA matches it firmly. A row's size may be missing; if present it is once, few, many or a size class.

V gene	CDR3 length	D gene	clone size	J gene	CDR3 protein	CDR3 DNA
TRBV5-1	15	.	.	TRBJ2-1	CASTPGDSPRGEQFF	TGCGCCAGCACCCCAGGCGACTCCCCTCGGGGTGAGCAGTTCTTC
TRBV5-1	16	TRBD2	medium-sized	TRBJ2-1	CASTQTTSGIWNEQFF	TGCGCCAGCACGCAAACGACTAGCGGGATATGGAATGAGCAGTTCTTC
TRBV28	15	.	medium-sized	TRBJ1-5	CASSYGTLDHQPQHF	TGTGCCAGCAGCTACGGGACACTAGATCATCAGCCCCAGCATTTT
TRBV7-6	14	.	medium-sized	TRBJ2-5	CASSLEGGGETQYF	TGTGCCAGCAGCTTAGAAGGCGGAGGGGAGACCCAGTACTTC
TRBV6-5	15	TRBD2	few	TRBJ2-3	CASSLSSGRVDTQYF	TGTGCCAGCAGTCTATCTAGCGGCCGGGTAGATACGCAGTATTTT
TRBV11-2	15	.	many	TRBJ1-1	CASSLGQGRNTEAFF	TGTGCCAGCAGCTTAGGTCAGGGCAGGAACACTGAAGCTTTCTTT
TRBV5-4	14	.	medium-sized	TRBJ2-7	CASSLDERPYEQYF	TGTGCCAGCAGCTTGGACGAGCGGCCCTACGAGCAGTACTTC
TRBV2	13	.	few	TRBJ2-7	CASSGLGGHEQYF	TGTGCCAGCAGTGGATTGGGCGGCCACGAGCAGTACTTC
TRBV7-6	18	TRBD2	.	TRBJ2-4	CASSLSGPSGGAANIQYF	TGTGCCAGCAGCTTAAGCGGCCCTAGCGGGGGGGCCGCAAACATTCAGTACTTC
TRBV27	15	.	few	TRBJ2-7	CASSLGGWSSYEQYF	TGTGCCAGCTCCCTGGGGGGCTGGAGCTCCTACGAGCAGTACTTC
TRBV10-3	15	TRBD2	large	TRBJ2-2	CAISSGTTFTGELFF	TGTGCCATCAGTTCCGGGACTACCTTCACCGGGGAGCTGTTTTTT
TRBV5-1	15	TRBD1	once	TRBJ1-1	CASSLGRQGEAEAFF	TGCGCCAGCAGCTTGGGAAGGCAGGGGGAAGCTGAAGCTTTCTTT
TRBV2	11	.	many	TRBJ2-7	CASSEGGEQYF	TGTGCCAGCAGTGAAGGGGGTGAGCAGTACTTC
TRBV5-1	13	.	many	TRBJ2-1	CASSLLLDNERFF	TGCGCCAGCAGCTTGCTTCTAGACAATGAGCGGTTCTTC
TRBV28	13	.	medium-sized	TRBJ2-1	CASSSRLVNEQFF	TGTGCCAGCAGTTCCCGACTAGTCAATGAGCAGTTCTTC
TRBV7-3	14	.	few	TRBJ1-4	CASSSTQTNEKLFF	TGTGCCAGCAGCTCAACACAAACTAATGAAAAACTGTTTTTT
TRBV5-6	14	TRBD2	.	TRBJ2-1	CASSLSSGSSEQFF	TGTGCCAGCAGCTTGTCTAGCGGGAGTTCTGAGCAGTTCTTC
TRBV11-2	14	.	.	TRBJ2-5	CASSRGQLQETQYF	TGTGCCAGCAGCAGAGGACAGTTACAAGAGACCCAGTACTTC